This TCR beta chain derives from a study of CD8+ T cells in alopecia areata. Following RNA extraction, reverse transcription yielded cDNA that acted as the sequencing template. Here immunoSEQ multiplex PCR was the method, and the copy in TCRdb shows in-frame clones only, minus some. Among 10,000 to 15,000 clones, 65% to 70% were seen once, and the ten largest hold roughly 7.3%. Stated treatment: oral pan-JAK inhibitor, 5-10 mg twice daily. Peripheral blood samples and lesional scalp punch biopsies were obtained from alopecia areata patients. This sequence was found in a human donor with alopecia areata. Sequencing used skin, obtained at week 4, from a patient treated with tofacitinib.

The CDR3 reads CASSLGTGNQPQHF. CDR3 nucleotides: TGTGCCAGCAGCTTAGGGACAGGGAATCAGCCCCAGCATTTT. This sequence joins TRBV7-9 and TRBJ1-5; TRBD1 aligns across 8 bases. Germline assignment: CDR1 SEHNR and CDR2 FQNEAQ (reference sequence). The CDR3 extends over 14 amino acids. V trimming: 1 base; J trimming: 4 bases; junction bases outside the gene matches: 0.